This T cell receptor beta chain emerged from a study of blood T cell repertoires in COVID-19. Study details: Samples came from the United States, Italy and Spain, spanning acute and convalescent COVID-19.

This clone was observed a single time. This CDR3 has 13 amino acids. The germline V gene encodes CDR1 LNHDA and CDR2 SQIVND (reference sequence). The J segment lost 9 bases and the V segment lost 5 bases, leaving 5 bases of the junction unmatched. Clones were sequenced by immunoSEQ multiplex PCR, and TCRdb holds only the in-frame ones, with some missing. This table holds about 120,000 clones, around 90% found once. This chain uses TRBV19 with TRBJ2-2; 8 nucleotides agree with TRBD1. The sequenced sample was peripheral blood. The clonotype originates from an older woman with COVID-19, enrolled during active disease. CDR3 amino acids: CASSSGGGRELFF. In DNA form, the CDR3 reads TGTGCCAGTAGTTCAGGGGGCGGACGGGAGCTGTTTTTT.